The 2 T cell receptor beta chains below were found in one sample sequenced in a study of T cell changes during pregnancy in multiple sclerosis. Sequencing was performed with immunoSEQ multiplex PCR; in TCRdb, only in-frame clones are kept and a portion is missing. The table has fewer than 100,000 clones, over 75% seen once. Sequences were derived from peripheral blood, sampled before pregnancy. Receptors originate from a female donor with multiple sclerosis, enrolled in a pregnancy study.

This clone has just a few counts. The chain employs TRBV2 and TRBJ1-2; 9 bases align to TRBD1. Trimming cost V 6 bases and J 6 bases; bases outside gene matches: 5. The CDR3 totals 13 residues. Germline V gives CDR1 SNHLY, CDR2 FYNNEI. CDR3 nucleotide sequence: TGTGCCAGCAGAGGGGACAGGGCTAATGGCTACACCTTC. It is translated as CASRGDRANGYTF. Full variable domain (remainder filled in from reference TRBV2 and TRBJ1-2): EPEVTQTPSHQVTQMGQEVILRCVPISNHLYFYWYRQILGQKVEFLVSFYNNEISEKSEIFDDQFSVERPDGSNFTLKIRSTKLEDSAMYFCASRGDRANGYTFGSGTRLTVV.

The J gene is TRBJ2-7, the V gene TRBV28; TRBD1 might be the D (5 bases). The CDR3 has 12 residues. The germline V gene has CDR1 MDHEN and CDR2 SYDVKM. V gave up 5 bases and J gave up 5 bases, with 10 bases separating them. DNA for the CDR3: TGTGCCAGCAGTCGCGGACACCACGAGCAGTACTTC. This codes for CASSRGHHEQYF.